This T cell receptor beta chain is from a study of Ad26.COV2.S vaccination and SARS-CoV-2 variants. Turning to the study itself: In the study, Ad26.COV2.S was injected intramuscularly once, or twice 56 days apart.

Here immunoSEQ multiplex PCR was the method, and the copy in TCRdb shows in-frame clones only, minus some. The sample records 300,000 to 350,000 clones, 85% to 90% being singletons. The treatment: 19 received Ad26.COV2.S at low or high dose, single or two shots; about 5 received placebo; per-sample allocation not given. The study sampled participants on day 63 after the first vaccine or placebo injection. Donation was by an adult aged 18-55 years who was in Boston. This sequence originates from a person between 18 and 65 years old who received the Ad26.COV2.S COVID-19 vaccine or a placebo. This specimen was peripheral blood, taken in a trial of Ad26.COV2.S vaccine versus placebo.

CDR3 sequence: CASSHHDRGYGYTF. The CDR3 nucleotides are TGTGCCAGCAGCCATCATGACAGGGGCTATGGCTACACCTTC. V gene TRBV6-6 combines with J gene TRBJ1-2, with 8 bases fitting TRBD1. V trimming: 6 bases; J trimming: 4 bases; junction bases outside the gene matches: 7. The CDR3 is made up of 14 amino acids. From germline, CDR1 is MNHNY and CDR2 SVGAGI (reference sequence).